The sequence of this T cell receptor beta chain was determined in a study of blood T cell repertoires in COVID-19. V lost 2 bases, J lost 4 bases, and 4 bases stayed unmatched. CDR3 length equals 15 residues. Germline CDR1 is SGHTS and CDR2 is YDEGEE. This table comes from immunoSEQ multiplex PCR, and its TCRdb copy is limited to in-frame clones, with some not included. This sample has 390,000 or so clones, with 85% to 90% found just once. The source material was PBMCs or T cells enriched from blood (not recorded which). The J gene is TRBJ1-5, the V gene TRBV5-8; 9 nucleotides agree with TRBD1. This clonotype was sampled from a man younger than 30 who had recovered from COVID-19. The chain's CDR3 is CASSLLQGANQPQHF. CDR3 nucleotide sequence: TGTGCCAGCAGCTTATTACAGGGGGCGAATCAGCCCCAGCATTTT.